These T cell receptor beta chains were read from a single sample in a study of T cells in Graves' hyperthyroidism and ophthalmopathy. TCRdb re-derived calls from the multiplex PCR reads in MiXCR, one entry per CDR3 protein. This table holds under 250,000 distinct CDR3 sequences, 17% found once. The sequencing input was blood. The receptors were sampled from a man aged 45-65 years with Graves' hyperthyroidism. Both conserved end residues are part of each CDR3. The order of the fields is J gene, V gene, CDR3 protein.

J: TRBJ2-3
V: TRBV6-6
CDR3: CASSYSSSGRDTQYF

J: TRBJ1-5
V: TRBV12-3/TRBV12-4
CDR3: CASSLGEAQPQHF

J: TRBJ2-1
V: TRBV20-1
CDR3: CSAPPPGLLVYNEQFF

J: TRBJ2-2
V: TRBV7-9
CDR3: CASSGRASTGELFF

J: TRBJ1-4
V: TRBV6-2/TRBV6-3
CDR3: CASSSGTEGEKLFF

J: TRBJ1-5
V: TRBV4-3
CDR3: CASSQDLSSDYSNQPQHF

J: TRBJ2-2
V: TRBV28
CDR3: CASSRTTGELFF

J: TRBJ1-5
V: TRBV10-1
CDR3: CASSEIGVEGGDNQPQHF

J: TRBJ2-7
V: TRBV2
CDR3: CASSEGQGLDEQYF

J: TRBJ1-4
V: TRBV7-2
CDR3: CASSLQGLTNEKLFF

J: TRBJ2-1
V: TRBV7-9
CDR3: CASSSSVDEQFF

J: TRBJ1-4
V: TRBV6-5
CDR3: CASSYSRFNEKLFF

J: TRBJ2-1
V: TRBV14
CDR3: CASSRLTSGTYEQFF

J: TRBJ1-1
V: TRBV6-1
CDR3: CASSSSGQGALSTEAFF

J: TRBJ1-6
V: TRBV27
CDR3: CASSWKPFVPPLHF

J: TRBJ1-2
V: TRBV5-4
CDR3: CASSPDRGNYGYTF

J: TRBJ1-1
V: TRBV12-3/TRBV12-4
CDR3: CASSDDRKNTEAFF

J: TRBJ2-7
V: TRBV27
CDR3: CTSSLFGRVSAEQYF

J: TRBJ2-1
V: TRBV10-2
CDR3: CASRGGLERQQFF

J: TRBJ2-7
V: TRBV12-3/TRBV12-4
CDR3: CASSLISWGETHSYEQYF

J: TRBJ2-5
V: TRBV6-1
CDR3: CASTRLAGVYQETQYF

J: TRBJ2-2
V: TRBV6-1
CDR3: CASSDGTSGTLNTGELFF

J: TRBJ2-1
V: TRBV12-3/TRBV12-4
CDR3: CASRPTSGPENEQFF

J: TRBJ1-2
V: TRBV28
CDR3: CASRGTGGAYGYTF

J: TRBJ2-7
V: TRBV19
CDR3: CASSTGLFYEQYF

J: TRBJ1-1
V: TRBV19
CDR3: CASSIQGSSTEAFF

J: TRBJ2-5
V: TRBV5-1
CDR3: CASSFRPQGSQETQYF

J: TRBJ2-1
V: TRBV6-2/TRBV6-3
CDR3: CASSYFGEQFF

J: TRBJ2-7
V: TRBV7-2
CDR3: CASSLGSTGAYEQYF

J: TRBJ2-3
V: TRBV3-1
CDR3: CASSRGTRDTQYF

J: TRBJ2-7
V: TRBV11-3
CDR3: CASSLGPGLAAYEQYF

J: TRBJ2-2
V: TRBV2
CDR3: CASSSGRRNTGELFF

J: TRBJ2-4
V: TRBV27
CDR3: CASSLTGINIQYF

J: TRBJ2-3
V: TRBV6-5
CDR3: CASSYFTTQDTQYF

J: TRBJ2-1
V: TRBV20-1
CDR3: CSASEPGLAGRDEQFF

J: TRBJ2-4
V: TRBV20-1
CDR3: CSASDRGANIQYF

J: TRBJ2-7
V: TRBV6-1
CDR3: CASSEALGEPTYEQYF

J: TRBJ1-5
V: TRBV18
CDR3: CASSPTGGHNQPQHF

J: TRBJ2-1
V: TRBV7-8
CDR3: CASSLRPLAGAYNEQFF

J: TRBJ1-2
V: TRBV3-1
CDR3: CASSALQETYTF

J: TRBJ2-3
V: TRBV30
CDR3: CAWSVPSGRFPDTQYF

J: TRBJ2-1
V: TRBV4-2
CDR3: CASSQGGAYNEQFF

J: TRBJ2-7
V: TRBV6-5
CDR3: CASSFTASPHIGGTYEQYF

J: TRBJ1-2
V: TRBV9
CDR3: CASSMGEYGYTF

J: TRBJ2-5
V: TRBV7-3
CDR3: CASSHGGGSETQYF

J: TRBJ2-4
V: TRBV5-5
CDR3: CASSSLGQAQGIQYF

J: TRBJ2-4
V: TRBV28
CDR3: CASSLNRGNIRYF

J: TRBJ2-7
V: TRBV20-1
CDR3: CSARNLRLSTYEQYF

J: TRBJ2-1
V: TRBV12-3/TRBV12-4
CDR3: CASSRTSASYNEQFF

J: TRBJ2-3
V: TRBV7-7
CDR3: CASSGQGSGTQYF

J: TRBJ2-7
V: TRBV30
CDR3: CAWSPIGSYEQYF

J: TRBJ2-1
V: TRBV6-2/TRBV6-3
CDR3: CASSYWLSSDEQFF

J: TRBJ2-1
V: TRBV20-1
CDR3: CSANPGGRAENEQFF

J: TRBJ1-2
V: TRBV12-3/TRBV12-4
CDR3: CASSLDRAYTF

J: TRBJ1-1
V: TRBV4-3
CDR3: CASSQGRGLGFTEAFF

J: TRBJ1-5
V: TRBV18
CDR3: CASSRARDSNQPQHF